The clone carrying this T cell receptor (beta chain) was seen a few times. Its antigen is still unknown. The entry originates in a study of response to subunit inactivated influenza vaccine. Whole-study results and caveats: T cells newly recruited by each seasonal influenza vaccination are few, the authors suggested.

TCRdb fed the RT-PCR reads into MiXCR, producing one record per CDR3 protein. The top ten hold more than 10% of the sample, which has about 520,000 distinct CDR3 sequences, 9.5% to 12% seen once. Looked up from germline, CDR1 is SGHTA and CDR2 is FQGNSA. The CDR3 loop spans 15 amino acids. Deletions cut 0 bases from V and 3 bases from J, with 11 bases between. The chain links TRBV7-2 to TRBJ2-5; no clear D. This material consisted of PBMCs from blood, taken 35 to 45 days after vaccination. This sequence was found in a man aged 50 or older who received an inactivated influenza vaccine. The CDR3 here is CASSLALGLKETQYF. CDR3 DNA: TGTGCCAGCAGCTTAGCGCTGGGGTTAAAAGAGACCCAGTACTTC.